These 22 T cell receptor beta chains came from one sample sequenced in a study of beta chain features in type 1 diabetes (dated by TCRdb to the late 2010s). Paper-wide results and their limitations: In all four CD4+ subsets, TCRB CDR3 length was moderately but significantly shorter in type 1 diabetes patients.

What these receptors recognize is not known. Receptor amplification or capture employed the immunoSEQ multiplex PCR assay. The entire amount of isolated RNA was reverse transcribed using the High Capacity cDNA Reverse Transcription Kit, so the sequenced TCRB transcripts were expressed ones. As stored in TCRdb, this immuneACCESS dataset retains in-frame rearrangements with V and J assigned. A fraction of the clones does not appear; measured against another copy, unresolved V genes explain less than half of the discrepancy, and the remainder lacks a known reason. The table for this sample lists about 230,000 clones; 16% of them were counted only once. The top ten constitute 0.065% to 0.095% of the sample. The specimen sequenced was naive CD4+ T cells from blood. Sample cell subset or site, as interpreted from the label and publication: true naive CD4+ T cells. All receptors derive from a man under 40 with type 1 diabetes.

This chain uses TRBV28 with TRBJ1-2, with unresolved D. The V and J ends lost 4 bases and 8 bases respectively, with 11 bases between them. The CDR3 covers 12 residues. Germline CDR1 and CDR2: MDHEN and SYDVKM. CDR3 residues: CASSSDLPGYTF. The CDR3 coding sequence is TGTGCCAGCAGTTCGGACCTCCCGGGCTACACCTTC.

The rearrangement joins TRBV9 to TRBJ2-3; tentatively, D is TRBD1 (6 bases). Trimming shortened V by 3 bases and J by 0 bases, and 11 bases separated the two germline ends. The CDR3 sequence is 15 residues long. The V gene's germline CDR1 is SGDLS and CDR2 YYNGEE. In DNA, the CDR3 is TGTGCCAGCAGCGGACAGGCGTCTAGCACAGATACGCAGTATTTT. This translates into CASSGQASSTDTQYF.

The chain is built from TRBV7-9 and TRBJ1-4; possible D gene TRBD1, 5 bases. Germline CDR1 and CDR2: SEHNR and FQNEAQ (reference sequence). V lost 5 bases to trimming and J lost 7 bases, with 14 bases between them. The CDR3 spans 14 residues. The CDR3 nucleotides read TGTGCCAGCAGCCACAAGGGGAGCGGTGAAAAACTGTTTTTT. This codes for CASSHKGSGEKLFF.

A few counts support this clone. This chain joins TRBV4-1 and TRBJ2-7, with 9 bases identical to TRBD1. CDR3 length equals 15 residues. The V segment lost 1 base and the J segment 2 bases; nucleotides outside the gene matches: 3. Germline loops: CDR1 MGHRA, CDR2 YSYEKL. CDR3 in DNA: TGCGCCAGCAGCCAAGGAGGGACAGGGACCTACGAGCAGTACTTC. Translated: CASSQGGTGTYEQYF.

The sample holds a few counts of this clone. V and J are TRBV30 and TRBJ1-5, with D hard to call. V lost 1 base, J lost 3 bases, and 7 bases lay in between. The germline V gene encodes CDR1 GTSNPN and CDR2 SVGIG (reference sequence). This CDR3 spans 13 amino acids. The DNA of the CDR3 is TGTGCCTGGAGTGATTTCCTCAATCAGCCCCAGCATTTT. Amino acid sequence: CAWSDFLNQPQHF.

This clone was counted between two and nine times. The chain uses TRBV15 and TRBJ1-5, with no clear D. Germline-derived CDR1 and CDR2 are LNHNV and YYDKDF (reference sequence). The V and J ends lost 1 base and 7 bases respectively, with 11 bases between them. CDR3 length: 14 amino acids. CDR3 region: CATSRAGIGQPQHF. The CDR3 DNA reads as TGTGCCACCAGCAGAGCTGGGATTGGGCAGCCCCAGCATTTT.

This clone was counted a few times. CDR3 sequence: CSVGDERSTDTQYF. The CDR3 DNA is TGCAGCGTTGGGGACGAGCGGTCCACAGATACGCAGTATTTT. This sequence joins TRBV29-1 and TRBJ2-3, with D tentatively TRBD1 or TRBD2 (5 bases each). The CDR3 covers 14 residues. CDR1 and CDR2 from the germline V gene are SQVTM and ANQGSEA. The germline V and J ends were trimmed by 4 bases and 2 bases, with 13 bases remaining between them.

This clone was observed a few times. The genes are TRBV7-9 and TRBJ1-2; 7 nucleotides align to TRBD1. Unmatched junction bases numbered 4, after V lost 6 bases and J lost 3 bases. CDR3 length: 13 residues. Germline V gene data show CDR1 as SEHNR and CDR2 as FQNEAQ (reference sequence). The CDR3 coding sequence is TGTGCCAGCAGTCCCGGGACAGACTATGGCTACACCTTC. Translating it yields CASSPGTDYGYTF.

The chain couples TRBV7-9 to TRBJ2-7; D remains ambiguous. The CDR3 covers 11 residues. With 5 bases removed from V and 6 bases from J, the gap between germline ends came to 8 bases. CDR1 is SEHNR and CDR2 is FQNEAQ in the germline V gene (reference sequence). In DNA form, the CDR3 reads TGTGCCAGCAGCCCAAATGTCGAGCAGTACTTC. This gives the protein CASSPNVEQYF. Filled out from reference TRBV7-9 and TRBJ2-7, the complete variable domain reads DTGVSQNPRHKITKRGQNVTFRCDPISEHNRLYWYRQTLGQGPEFLTYFQNEAQLEKSRLLSDRFSAERPKGSFSTLEIQRTEQGDSAMYLCASSPNVEQYFGPGTRLTVT.

This clone was observed a few times. V gene TRBV29-1 combines with J gene TRBJ2-6, with D hard to call. Germline-derived CDR1 and CDR2 are SQVTM and ANQGSEA. V was cut by 4 bases and J by 0 bases, with 7 bases left in between. This CDR3 spans 14 amino acids. CDR3 in amino acids: CSVGILSGANVLTF. In nucleotides, the CDR3 is TGCAGCGTTGGTATTCTCTCTGGGGCCAACGTCCTGACTTTC.

This clone was counted between two and nine times. The chain carries TRBV14 and TRBJ2-1, with D unresolved. The CDR3 is made up of 14 amino acids. Germline V gene lookup returns CDR1 SGHDN and CDR2 FVKESK. The V end was cut by 2 bases, the J end by 2 bases, with 7 bases between. CDR3 region: CASSQSTAYNEQFF. For the CDR3, the DNA is TGTGCCAGCAGCCAATCAACGGCCTACAATGAGCAGTTCTTC.

The chain combines TRBV30 with TRBJ1-2; D remains unclear. With 4 bases removed from V and 10 bases from J, the gap between germline ends came to 13 bases. This CDR3 is 11 amino acids long. CDR1 is GTSNPN and CDR2 is SVGIG in the germline V gene (reference sequence). Written as DNA, the CDR3 is TGTGCCTGGACGGTGACCGGGGACTACACCTTC. It specifies CAWTVTGDYTF.

This clone has just a few counts. The genes are TRBV27 and TRBJ2-7; 10 bases map to TRBD2. Trimming took 8 bases from V and 4 from J; bases not matched to a gene: 14. CDR1 and CDR2 from the germline V gene are MNHEY and SMNVEV (reference sequence). This CDR3 is 16 amino acids long. Here the CDR3 reads CASYPLRSGRVYEQYF. For the CDR3, the DNA is TGTGCCAGCTACCCTTTGAGGAGCGGGAGGGTTTACGAGCAGTACTTC.

This clone was seen a few times. This chain uses TRBV29-1 with TRBJ2-1; 7 bases match TRBD1. The germline gives CDR1 SQVTM, CDR2 ANQGSEA. The V gene end was trimmed by 5 bases and the J gene end by 0 bases; junction bases not matched to a gene: 7. The CDR3 has 15 residues. The CDR3 nucleotides read TGCAGCGTTTCCCGGACAGGCTTCTCCTACAATGAGCAGTTCTTC. The encoded protein is CSVSRTGFSYNEQFF.

CDR3 DNA: TGTGCCAGCAGCTCCCTAATACGTGGCTACACCTTC. Its protein product is CASSSLIRGYTF. The rearrangement links TRBV7-9 to TRBJ1-2; D is unresolved. The ends were cut back, 4 bases at V and 7 bases at J, with 10 bases in the middle. The CDR3 is 12 amino acids. Germline loops: CDR1 SEHNR, CDR2 FQNEAQ (reference sequence).

The CDR3 sequence is CAWSGLSYEQYF. For the CDR3, the DNA is TGTGCCTGGAGCGGGTTATCCTACGAGCAGTACTTC. This chain connects TRBV30 to TRBJ2-7, with D uncertain. Deletions cut 3 bases from V and 1 base from J, with 7 bases between. From germline, CDR1 is GTSNPN and CDR2 SVGIG (reference sequence). CDR3 size: 12 residues.

This clone was found a few times. V and J are TRBV29-1 and TRBJ2-3; 10 positions match TRBD2. This CDR3 comprises 14 residues. V shed 8 bases, J shed 9 bases, and the junction held 14 bases outside the gene matches. CDR1 and CDR2 (germline): SQVTM, ANQGSEA. CDR3 region: CSFPGQREGGTQYF. CDR3 coding DNA: TGCAGCTTCCCCGGCCAGCGGGAGGGGGGGACGCAGTATTTT.

The rearrangement links TRBV5-1 to TRBJ2-1; the D gene is possibly TRBD2 (5 bases). The CDR3 extends over 13 amino acids. Trimming cost V 0 bases and J 10 bases, with 11 bases left between them. The germline V gene encodes CDR1 SGHRS and CDR2 YFSETQ. For the CDR3, the DNA is TGCGCCAGCAGCTTGGGGCTAGCATACGAGCAGTTCTTC. This sequence encodes CASSLGLAYEQFF.

This clone has a handful of counts. V usage is TRBV27 and J usage is TRBJ2-7; TRBD2 matches 7 bases. The CDR3 loop spans 14 amino acids. Looked up from germline, CDR1 is MNHEY and CDR2 is SMNVEV (reference sequence). Germline trimming cut 4 bases from V and 5 bases from J; bases unmatched to any gene: 8. The chain's CDR3 is CASSSAGMRNEQYF. As DNA, the CDR3 is TGTGCCAGCAGTTCAGCGGGAATGAGAAACGAGCAGTACTTC.

This clone was detected only a few times. CDR3 DNA sequence: TGTGCCAGCAGCCAACGGACTAGCGGGAATCCAATTAACAATGAGCAGTTCTTC. The encoded protein is CASSQRTSGNPINNEQFF. The genes are TRBV14 and TRBJ2-1; 12 bases line up with TRBD2. J was trimmed by 5 bases and V by 2 bases; bases with no gene match: 10. This CDR3 contains 18 residues. Per the germline V gene, CDR1 is SGHDN and CDR2 is FVKESK.

A few counts support this clone. This rearrangement joins TRBV28 to TRBJ2-4; D possibly corresponds to TRBD1 (5 bases). This CDR3 has 14 residues. Germline CDR1 is MDHEN and CDR2 is SYDVKM. The germline V and J ends were trimmed by 8 bases and 3 bases, with 14 bases remaining between them. The DNA for the CDR3 is TGTGCCAGCCTAACAGGAAACTTCAAAAACATTCAGTACTTC. It is translated as CASLTGNFKNIQYF.

The chain carries TRBV5-6 and TRBJ2-7, with 8 bases that match TRBD1. With V trimmed by 0 bases and J by 11 bases, 10 bases remained unmatched. This CDR3 is built from 14 residues. The germline CDR1 and CDR2 sequences are SGHDT and YYEEEE. CDR3 sequence (DNA): TGTGCCAGCAGCTTGGACAGGGGGAGTTTGGAGAAGTACTTC. The encoded protein is CASSLDRGSLEKYF. Variable domain in full (rest from reference TRBV5-6 and TRBJ2-7): DAGVTQSPTHLIKTRGQQVTLRCSPKSGHDTVSWYQQALGQGPQFIFQYYEEEERQRGNFPDRFSGHQFPNYSSELNVNALLLGDSALYLCASSLDRGSLEKYFGPGTRLTVT.